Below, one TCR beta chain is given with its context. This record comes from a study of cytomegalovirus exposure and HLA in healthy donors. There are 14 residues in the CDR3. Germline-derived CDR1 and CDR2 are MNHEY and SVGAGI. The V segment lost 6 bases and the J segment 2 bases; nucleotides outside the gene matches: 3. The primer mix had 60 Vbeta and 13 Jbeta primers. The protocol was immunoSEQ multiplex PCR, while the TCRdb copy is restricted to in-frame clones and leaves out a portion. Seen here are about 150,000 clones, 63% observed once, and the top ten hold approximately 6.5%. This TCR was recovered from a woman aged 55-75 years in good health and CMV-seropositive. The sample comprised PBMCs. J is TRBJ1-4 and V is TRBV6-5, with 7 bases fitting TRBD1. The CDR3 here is CASRAGGTNEKLFF. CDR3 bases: TGTGCCAGCAGAGCAGGGGGGACTAATGAAAAACTGTTTTTT.